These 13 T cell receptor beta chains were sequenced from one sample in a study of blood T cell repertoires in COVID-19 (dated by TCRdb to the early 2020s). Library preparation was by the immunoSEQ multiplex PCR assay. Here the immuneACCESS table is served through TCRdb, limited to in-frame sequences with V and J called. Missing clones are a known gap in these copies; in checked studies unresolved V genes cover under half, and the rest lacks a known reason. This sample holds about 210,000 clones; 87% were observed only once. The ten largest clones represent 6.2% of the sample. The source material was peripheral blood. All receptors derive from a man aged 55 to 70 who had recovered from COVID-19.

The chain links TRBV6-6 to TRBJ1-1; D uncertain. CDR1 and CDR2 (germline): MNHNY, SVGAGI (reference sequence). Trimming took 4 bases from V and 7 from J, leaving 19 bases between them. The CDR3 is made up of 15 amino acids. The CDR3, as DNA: TGTGCCAGCAGTTCTCACGGGCGGGCAGACATTGAAGCTTTCTTT. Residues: CASSSHGRADIEAFF.

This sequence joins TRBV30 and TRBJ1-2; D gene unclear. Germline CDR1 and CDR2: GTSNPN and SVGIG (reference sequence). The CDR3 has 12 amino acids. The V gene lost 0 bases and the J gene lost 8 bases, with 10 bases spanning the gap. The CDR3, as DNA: TGTGCCTGGAGTGTAGCCGGGTTGGGCTACACCTTC. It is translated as CAWSVAGLGYTF.

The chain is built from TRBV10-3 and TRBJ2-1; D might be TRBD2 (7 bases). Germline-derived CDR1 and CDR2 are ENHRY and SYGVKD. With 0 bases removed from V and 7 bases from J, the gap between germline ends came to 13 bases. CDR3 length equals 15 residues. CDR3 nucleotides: TGTGCCATCAGTGAGTCGGGGGGGCCGGTGAATGAGCAGTTCTTC. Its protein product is CAISESGGPVNEQFF.

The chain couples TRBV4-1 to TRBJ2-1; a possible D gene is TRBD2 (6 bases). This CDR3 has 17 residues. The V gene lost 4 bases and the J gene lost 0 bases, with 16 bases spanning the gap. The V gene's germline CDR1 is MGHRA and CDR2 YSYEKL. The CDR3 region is CASSLSPAGASYNEQFF. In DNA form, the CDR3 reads TGCGCCAGCAGCCTCTCACCAGCGGGTGCCTCCTACAATGAGCAGTTCTTC.

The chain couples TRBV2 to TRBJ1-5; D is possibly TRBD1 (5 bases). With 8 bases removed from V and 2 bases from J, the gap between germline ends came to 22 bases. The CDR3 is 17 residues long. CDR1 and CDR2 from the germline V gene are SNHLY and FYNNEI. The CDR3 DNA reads TGTGCCAGCGCACGTGTTGTAGGCGGAGGGGGCAATCAGCCCCAGCATTTT. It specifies CASARVVGGGGNQPQHF.

In DNA form, the CDR3 reads TGTGCCAGCAGCGGAGGGGCTAACTATGGCTACACCTTC. As protein: CASSGGANYGYTF. The rearrangement links TRBV28 to TRBJ1-2, with D perhaps matching TRBD1 (5 bases). The CDR3 consists of 13 residues. Trimming removed 6 bases at V and 0 bases at J, with 8 bases between. CDR1 is MDHEN, CDR2 SYDVKM, per germline.

CDR3 in DNA: TGTGCCAGTACCAACCGGCGGGAGTTAGGTTCTGAAGCTTTCTTT. Its protein is CASTNRRELGSEAFF. This chain joins TRBV19 and TRBJ1-1; D ambiguous. The germline gives CDR1 LNHDA, CDR2 SQIVND (reference sequence). CDR3 length equals 15 residues. V was cut by 7 bases and J by 6 bases, with 21 bases left in between.

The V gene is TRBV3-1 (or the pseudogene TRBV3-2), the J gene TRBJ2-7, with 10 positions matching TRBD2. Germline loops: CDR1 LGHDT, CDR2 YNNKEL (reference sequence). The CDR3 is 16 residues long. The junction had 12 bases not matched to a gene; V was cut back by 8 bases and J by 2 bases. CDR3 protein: CASWTSGAPLPYEQYF. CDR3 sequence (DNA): TGTGCCAGCTGGACTAGCGGCGCTCCTCTCCCCTACGAGCAGTACTTC.

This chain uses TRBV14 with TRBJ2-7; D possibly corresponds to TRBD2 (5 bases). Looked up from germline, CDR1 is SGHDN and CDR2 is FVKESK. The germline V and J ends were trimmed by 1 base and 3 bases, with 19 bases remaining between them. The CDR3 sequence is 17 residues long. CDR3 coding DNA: TGTGCCAGCAGCCAAGCCTATCGGGAACAGACACTCTACGAGCAGTACTTC. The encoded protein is CASSQAYREQTLYEQYF.

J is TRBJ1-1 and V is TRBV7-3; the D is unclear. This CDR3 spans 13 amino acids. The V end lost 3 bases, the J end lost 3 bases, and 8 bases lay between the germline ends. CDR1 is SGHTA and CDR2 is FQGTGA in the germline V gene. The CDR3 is CASSLGGDTEAFF. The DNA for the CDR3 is TGTGCCAGCAGCTTGGGCGGGGACACTGAAGCTTTCTTT.

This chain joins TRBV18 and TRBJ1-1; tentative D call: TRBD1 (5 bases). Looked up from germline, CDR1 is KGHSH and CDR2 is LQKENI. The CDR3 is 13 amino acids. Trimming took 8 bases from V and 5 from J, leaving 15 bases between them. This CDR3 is CASLREGWTEAFF. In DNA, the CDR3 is TGTGCCAGCCTCAGGGAGGGTTGGACTGAAGCTTTCTTT.

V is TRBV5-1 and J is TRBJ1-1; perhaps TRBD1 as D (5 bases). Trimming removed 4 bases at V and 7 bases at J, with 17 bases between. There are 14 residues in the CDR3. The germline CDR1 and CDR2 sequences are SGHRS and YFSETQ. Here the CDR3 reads CASSIGAGGLEAFF. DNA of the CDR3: TGCGCCAGCAGCATTGGAGCGGGGGGACTTGAAGCTTTCTTT.

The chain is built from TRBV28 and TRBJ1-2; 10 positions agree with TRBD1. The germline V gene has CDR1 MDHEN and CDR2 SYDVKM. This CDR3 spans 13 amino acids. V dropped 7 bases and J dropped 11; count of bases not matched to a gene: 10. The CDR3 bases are TGTGCCAGCACCCAGGGACAGGGGTGGGTGTACACCTTC. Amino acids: CASTQGQGWVYTF.